Below, 6 T cell receptor beta chains from the same sample are listed, as sequenced in a study of T cells after yellow fever vaccination. TCRdb independently ran MiXCR on the 5' RACE reads; one entry per CDR3 protein. The sample lists about 150,000 distinct CDR3 sequences, 5.5% to 8% occurring once. The source was CD4+ T cells sorted from PBMCs, collected on the day of the first yellow fever vaccination. These receptors were taken from a man aged 18 to 30 who received the YFV17D yellow fever vaccine.

This clonotype was seen many times. The J gene is TRBJ2-2, the V gene TRBV24-1; D is uncertain. Germline CDR1 and CDR2: KGHDR and SFDVKD. The CDR3 loop spans 12 amino acids. V lost 9 bases to trimming and J lost 5 bases, with 9 bases between them. In DNA form, the CDR3 reads TGTGCCACCGGGCAGCAGACCGGGGAGCTGTTTTTT. This codes for CATGQQTGELFF.

Ten or more counts support this clonotype. This rearrangement joins TRBV6-2 or TRBV6-3 to TRBJ2-5; no definite D call. Trimming stripped 5 bases from V and 0 bases from J, with 1 base between. The CDR3 sequence is 11 residues long. CDR1 is MNHEY and CDR2 is SVGEGT in the germline V gene. CDR3 in amino acids: CASSHQETQYF. CDR3 DNA: TGTGCCAGCAGTCACCAAGAGACCCAGTACTTC.

This clonotype was seen ten or more times. The rearrangement links TRBV4-2 to TRBJ2-2; D is uncertain. V was clipped by 0 bases and J by 6 bases, with 8 bases between them. Looked up from germline, CDR1 is LGHNA and CDR2 is YNFKEQ. This CDR3 comprises 14 residues. CDR3 amino acids: CASSQEAAAGELFF. CDR3 DNA: TGTGCCAGCAGCCAAGAAGCCGCGGCCGGGGAGCTGTTTTTT.

This rearrangement joins TRBV5-1 to TRBJ2-5; D is undetermined. The V gene lost 2 bases and the J gene lost 2 bases, with 7 bases spanning the gap. This CDR3 spans 13 amino acids. The germline gives CDR1 SGHRS, CDR2 YFSETQ. CDR3: CASSFVGQETQYF. CDR3 in DNA: TGCGCCAGCAGCTTCGTCGGACAAGAGACCCAGTACTTC.

Ten or more counts support this clonotype. The chain combines TRBV9 with TRBJ2-4; D perhaps matches TRBD1 (5 bases). The germline V gene has CDR1 SGDLS and CDR2 YYNGEE. Trimming shortened V by 2 bases and J by 8 bases, and 11 bases separated the two germline ends. This CDR3 contains 13 residues. The CDR3 spells CASSVPGSDIQYF. CDR3 DNA sequence: TGTGCCAGCAGCGTCCCAGGGTCGGACATTCAGTACTTC.

This clonotype was found a few times. J is TRBJ1-4 and V is TRBV20-1; D gene unclear. Trimming left V 1 base short and J 5 bases short, with 14 bases between. This CDR3 region has 15 residues. CDR1 DFQATT and CDR2 SNEGSKA come from the germline V gene (reference sequence). The chain's CDR3 is CSARVPLTGNEKLFF. The CDR3 nucleotides are TGCAGTGCTAGAGTCCCCCTGACGGGAAATGAAAAACTGTTTTTT.